One sample yielded the 17 T cell receptor beta chains listed below, sequenced in a study of CD8 T cells in Susac syndrome. Reverse transcription used about 0.5 to 1 ug RNA and random hexamers. Using its own MiXCR run on the immunoSEQ multiplex PCR reads, TCRdb lists one record per CDR3 protein. The sample has around 300,000 distinct CDR3 sequences; 92% are singletons. The sequencing input was CD4+ T cells from PBMCs. These receptors were obtained from a human donor with multiple sclerosis.

J is TRBJ2-1 and V is TRBV18; D may be TRBD2 (5 bases). V was trimmed by 3 bases and J by 0 bases, leaving 12 bases between them. The germline V gene has CDR1 KGHSH and CDR2 LQKENI. The CDR3 has 16 residues. The CDR3 coding sequence is TGTGCCAGCTCACCTATCGCAGCGGCCTCCTACAATGAGCAGTTCTTC. It yields the protein CASSPIAAASYNEQFF. The variable domain in full, completed from reference TRBV18 and TRBJ2-1, reads NAGVMQNPRHLVRRRGQEARLRCSPMKGHSHVYWYRQLPEEGLKFMVYLQKENIIDESGMPKERFSAEFPKEGPSILRIQQVVRGDSAAYFCASSPIAAASYNEQFFGPGTRLTVL.

The rearrangement uses TRBV3-1 and TRBJ2-1; 7 nucleotides match TRBD1. The CDR3 extends over 16 amino acids. Looked up from germline, CDR1 is LGHDT and CDR2 is YNNKEL (reference sequence). V trimming: 4 bases; J trimming: 1 base; junction bases outside the gene matches: 7. In nucleotides, the CDR3 is TGTGCCAGCAGCCCGTTCCAGGACAGGTCCTACAATGAGCAGTTCTTC. Amino acid sequence: CASSPFQDRSYNEQFF.

V and J are TRBV20-1 and TRBJ2-7; D is undetermined. This CDR3 spans 14 amino acids. Germline-derived CDR1 and CDR2 are DFQATT and SNEGSKA (reference sequence). V shed 5 bases and J shed 3 bases, with 17 bases lying between them. The CDR3 spells CSALGTDGLYEQYF. Written as DNA, the CDR3 is TGCAGTGCTCTGGGTACGGACGGCCTCTACGAGCAGTACTTC.

V usage is TRBV28 and J usage is TRBJ1-2; D is unresolved. Trimming removed 4 bases at V and 4 bases at J, with 4 bases between. The CDR3 extends over 11 amino acids. Germline CDR1 is MDHEN and CDR2 is SYDVKM. The CDR3 loop reads CASSWPYGYTF. The CDR3 DNA follows: TGTGCCAGCAGTTGGCCCTATGGCTACACCTTC.

V and J are TRBV7-9 and TRBJ2-1, with D perhaps TRBD1 or TRBD2 (5 bases each). V lost 1 base to trimming and J lost 7 bases, with 17 bases between them. The CDR3 runs to 16 residues. CDR1 is SEHNR and CDR2 is FQNEAQ in the germline V gene (reference sequence). The CDR3 DNA reads TGTGCCAGCAGCTTAGACCCAGGGAGAACTAAGAATGAGCAGTTCTTC. It codes for CASSLDPGRTKNEQFF.

The chain recombines TRBV19 with TRBJ2-5; TRBD1 matches at 9 bases. Germline values: CDR1 LNHDA, CDR2 SQIVND (reference sequence). The J segment lost 1 base and the V segment lost 4 bases, leaving 7 bases of the junction unmatched. The CDR3 has 16 residues. CDR3 protein: CASSKTGTGPQETQYF. The CDR3 region has the DNA TGTGCCAGTAGTAAGACCGGGACAGGGCCCCAAGAGACCCAGTACTTC.

V gene TRBV20-1 combines with J gene TRBJ2-5; 8 bases are shared with TRBD2. Germline CDR1 reads DFQATT; CDR2 reads SNEGSKA (reference sequence). The J segment lost 5 bases and the V segment lost 0 bases, leaving 11 bases of the junction unmatched. The CDR3 loop spans 16 amino acids. CDR3 loop: CSARDQRRGGTETQYF. CDR3 DNA: TGCAGTGCTAGAGATCAGCGACGGGGGGGCACGGAGACCCAGTACTTC.

The chain combines TRBV27 with TRBJ1-1, with TRBD1 as a possible D gene (6 bases). Looked up from germline, CDR1 is MNHEY and CDR2 is SMNVEV (reference sequence). Trimming cost V 2 bases and J 13 bases, with 17 bases left between them. This CDR3 is 13 amino acids long. As DNA, the CDR3 is TGTGCCAGCAGTTTAAGGTCTTGGGACAAGGTTTTCTTT. Translation gives CASSLRSWDKVFF.

CDR3 protein: CASSGGRVFNQPQHF. CDR3 coding DNA: TGTGCCAGCAGTGGTGGCAGGGTGTTCAATCAGCCCCAGCATTTT. V and J are TRBV6-1 and TRBJ1-5, with TRBD1 as a possible D gene (5 bases). The CDR3 covers 15 residues. Germline values: CDR1 MNHNS, CDR2 SASEGT. Trimming took 4 bases from V and 3 from J, leaving 13 bases between them.

The chain uses TRBV6-1 and TRBJ1-1, with D possibly matching TRBD1 (5 bases). The CDR3 runs to 12 residues. V dropped 7 bases and J dropped 11 bases, with 17 bases sitting between them. The V gene's germline CDR1 is MNHNS and CDR2 SASEGT. In DNA form, the CDR3 reads TGTGCCAGCACCGACACCGGGACTAAGGCTTTCTTT. It is translated as CASTDTGTKAFF.

V gene TRBV2 combines with J gene TRBJ2-5; D perhaps matches TRBD1 (6 bases). This CDR3 contains 13 residues. V was pared by 7 bases and J by 5 bases, with 14 bases between. Per the germline V gene, CDR1 is SNHLY and CDR2 is FYNNEI. The DNA of the CDR3 is TGTGCCAGCATTACAGGGTACGACGAGACCCAGTACTTC. It is translated as CASITGYDETQYF.

The CDR3 coding sequence is TGTGCCAGCAGCCAATTCGGGGGGTTCTACGAGCAGTACTTC. Residues: CASSQFGGFYEQYF. V gene TRBV14 combines with J gene TRBJ2-7, with 7 bases lining up with TRBD2. Per germline, CDR1 SGHDN and CDR2 FVKESK. The CDR3 length is 14 residues. J gave up 3 bases and V 2 bases, and 4 bases lay outside the gene matches.

This sequence joins TRBV2 and TRBJ1-2; 9 bases agree with TRBD1. V lost 4 bases, J lost 4 bases, and 10 bases stayed unmatched. Germline CDR1 is SNHLY and CDR2 is FYNNEI. This CDR3 has 16 residues. Written as DNA, the CDR3 is TGTGCCAGCAGTGTGCCAGGACAGGGGATCCGCTATGGCTACACCTTC. It yields the protein CASSVPGQGIRYGYTF.

The V call is TRBV4-2, the J call TRBJ2-7; 8 bases line up with TRBD1. The CDR3 is made up of 15 amino acids. CDR1 and CDR2 (germline): LGHNA, YNFKEQ. The junction had 6 bases not matched to a gene; V was cut back by 4 bases and J by 1 base. CDR3 sequence: CASSPGDRSSYEQYF. DNA for the CDR3: TGTGCCAGCAGCCCGGGGGACAGGAGTTCCTACGAGCAGTACTTC.

The chain combines TRBV7-8 with TRBJ2-5; D gene ambiguous. This CDR3 has 19 amino acids. The germline V and J ends were trimmed by 3 bases and 1 base, with 24 bases remaining between them. The germline V gene encodes CDR1 SGHVS and CDR2 FQNEAQ. The CDR3 reads CASSLLKARRTSFQETQYF. CDR3 nucleotides: TGTGCCAGCAGCTTGTTGAAGGCCCGGAGAACGTCGTTCCAAGAGACCCAGTACTTC.

The chain recombines TRBV18 with TRBJ1-1, with D possibly being TRBD1 (5 bases). V gave up 4 bases and J gave up 5 bases, with 14 bases separating them. The CDR3 spans 14 residues. Germline CDR1 and CDR2: KGHSH and LQKENI. CDR3 sequence (DNA): TGTGCCAGCTCACTTACGACAGTCCCGACTGAAGCTTTCTTT. Protein: CASSLTTVPTEAFF.

V is TRBV11-2 and J is TRBJ2-7, with TRBD2 matching 10 bases. CDR3 length: 14 residues. Germline V CDR1 and CDR2: SGHAT, FQNNGV. The J segment lost 4 bases and the V segment lost 7 bases, leaving 7 bases of the junction unmatched. CDR3 bases: TGTGCCAGCACCGAAAGCGGGAGGGGGTACGAGCAGTACTTC. Translated, it gives CASTESGRGYEQYF.